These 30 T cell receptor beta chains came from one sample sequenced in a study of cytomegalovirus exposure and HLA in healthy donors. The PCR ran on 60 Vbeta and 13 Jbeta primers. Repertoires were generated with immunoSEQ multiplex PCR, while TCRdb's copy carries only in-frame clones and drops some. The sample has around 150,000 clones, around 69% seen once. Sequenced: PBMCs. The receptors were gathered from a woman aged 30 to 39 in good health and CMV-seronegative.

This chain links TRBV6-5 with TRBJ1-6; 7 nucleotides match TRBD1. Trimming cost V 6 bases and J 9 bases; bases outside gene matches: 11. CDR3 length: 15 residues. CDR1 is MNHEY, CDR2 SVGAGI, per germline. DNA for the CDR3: TGTGCCAGCAGATGGGACAGTTGGAGAGGTTCACCCCTCCACTTT. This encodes CASRWDSWRGSPLHF.

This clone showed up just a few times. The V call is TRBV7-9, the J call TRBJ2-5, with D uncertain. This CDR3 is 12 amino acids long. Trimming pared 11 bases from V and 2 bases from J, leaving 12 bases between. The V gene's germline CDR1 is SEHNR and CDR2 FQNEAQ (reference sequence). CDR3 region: CAGQFNQETQYF. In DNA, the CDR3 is TGTGCCGGGCAGTTCAATCAAGAGACCCAGTACTTC.

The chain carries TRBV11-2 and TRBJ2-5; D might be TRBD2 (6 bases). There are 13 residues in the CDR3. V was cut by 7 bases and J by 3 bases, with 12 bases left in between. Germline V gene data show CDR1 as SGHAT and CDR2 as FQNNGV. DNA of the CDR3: TGTGCCAGCACCGGGACTTCGAAAGAGACCCAGTACTTC. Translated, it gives CASTGTSKETQYF.

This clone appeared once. The DNA of the CDR3 is TGTGCCAGCAGCGGCGGGGGGGCCAGCTCCTACGAGCAGTACTTC. It is translated as CASSGGGASSYEQYF. V usage is TRBV5-4 and J usage is TRBJ2-7, with 9 bases identical to TRBD2. The CDR3 length is 15 residues. Germline CDR1 reads SGHNT; CDR2 reads YYREEE (reference sequence). V trimming: 4 bases; J trimming: 0 bases; junction bases outside the gene matches: 5. The variable domain in full, completed from reference TRBV5-4 and TRBJ2-7, reads ETGVTQSPTHLIKTRGQQVTLRCSSQSGHNTVSWYQQALGQGPQFIFQYYREEENGRGNFPPRFSGLQFPNYSSELNVNALELDDSALYLCASSGGGASSYEQYFGPGTRLTVT.

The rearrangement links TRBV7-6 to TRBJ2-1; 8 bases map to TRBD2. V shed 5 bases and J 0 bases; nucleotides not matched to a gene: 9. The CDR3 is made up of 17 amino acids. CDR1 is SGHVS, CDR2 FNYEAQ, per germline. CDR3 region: CASSPVVAGSSYNEQFF. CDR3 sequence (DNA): TGTGCCAGCAGCCCAGTAGTAGCGGGAAGCTCCTACAATGAGCAGTTCTTC.

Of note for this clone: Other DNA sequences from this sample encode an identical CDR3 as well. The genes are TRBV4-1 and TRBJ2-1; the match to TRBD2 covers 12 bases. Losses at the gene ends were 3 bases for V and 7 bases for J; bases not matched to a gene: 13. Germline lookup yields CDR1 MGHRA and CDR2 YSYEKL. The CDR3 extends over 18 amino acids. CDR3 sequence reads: CASSQASGRAKAQNEQFF. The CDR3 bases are TGCGCCAGCAGCCAGGCTAGCGGGAGGGCCAAAGCTCAGAATGAGCAGTTCTTC.

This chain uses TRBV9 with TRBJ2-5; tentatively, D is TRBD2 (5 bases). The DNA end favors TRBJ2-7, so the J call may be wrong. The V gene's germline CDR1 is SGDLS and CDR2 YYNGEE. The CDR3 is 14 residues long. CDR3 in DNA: TGTGCCAGCAGCGCCGGACTGTACTCCTACGAGCAGTACTTC. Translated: CASSAGLYSYEQYF.

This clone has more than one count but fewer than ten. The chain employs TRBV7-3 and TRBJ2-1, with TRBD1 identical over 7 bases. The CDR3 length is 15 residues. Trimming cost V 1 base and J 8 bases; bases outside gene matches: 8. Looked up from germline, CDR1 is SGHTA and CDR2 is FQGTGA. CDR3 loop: CASSLKDRAGYEQFF. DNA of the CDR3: TGTGCCAGCAGCTTAAAAGACAGGGCCGGGTATGAGCAGTTCTTC.

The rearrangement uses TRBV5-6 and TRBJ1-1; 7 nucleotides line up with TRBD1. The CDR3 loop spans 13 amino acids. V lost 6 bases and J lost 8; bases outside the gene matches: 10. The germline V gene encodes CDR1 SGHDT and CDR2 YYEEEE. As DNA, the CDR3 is TGTGCCAGCAACAGGGGTGGTTCCGCAGAAGCTTTCTTT. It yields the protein CASNRGGSAEAFF. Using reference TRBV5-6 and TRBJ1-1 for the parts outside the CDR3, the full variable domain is DAGVTQSPTHLIKTRGQQVTLRCSPKSGHDTVSWYQQALGQGPQFIFQYYEEEERQRGNFPDRFSGHQFPNYSSELNVNALLLGDSALYLCASNRGGSAEAFFGQGTRLTVV.

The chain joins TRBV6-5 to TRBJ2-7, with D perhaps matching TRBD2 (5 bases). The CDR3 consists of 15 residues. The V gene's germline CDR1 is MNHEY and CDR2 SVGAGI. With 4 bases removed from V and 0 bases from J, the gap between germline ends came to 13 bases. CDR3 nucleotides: TGTGCCAGCAGTTCCCTCGGCAGCGGCTCCTACGAGCAGTACTTC. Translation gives CASSSLGSGSYEQYF.

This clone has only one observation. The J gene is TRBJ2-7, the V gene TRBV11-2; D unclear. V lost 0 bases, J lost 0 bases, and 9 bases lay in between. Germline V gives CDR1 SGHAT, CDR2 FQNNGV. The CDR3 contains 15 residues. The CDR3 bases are TGTGCCAGCAGCTTAGAGGTGGGCTCCTCCTACGAGCAGTACTTC. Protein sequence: CASSLEVGSSYEQYF.

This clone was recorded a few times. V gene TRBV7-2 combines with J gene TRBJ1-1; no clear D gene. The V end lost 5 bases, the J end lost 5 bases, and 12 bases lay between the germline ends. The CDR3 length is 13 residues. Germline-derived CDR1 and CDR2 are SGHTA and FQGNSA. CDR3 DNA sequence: TGTGCCAGCAGCCTCTTTCTTCGGACTGAAGCTTTCTTT. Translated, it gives CASSLFLRTEAFF.

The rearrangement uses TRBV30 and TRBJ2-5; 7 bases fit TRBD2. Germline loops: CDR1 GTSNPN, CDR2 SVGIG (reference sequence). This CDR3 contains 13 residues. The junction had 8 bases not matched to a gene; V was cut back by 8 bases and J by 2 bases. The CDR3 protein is CAGTSGGQETQYF. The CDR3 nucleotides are TGTGCCGGGACTTCGGGAGGACAAGAGACCCAGTACTTC.

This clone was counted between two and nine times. The chain's CDR3 is CASSSGSTGELFF. The CDR3 DNA is TGTGCCAGCAGTAGCGGGAGCACCGGGGAGCTGTTTTTT. The chain couples TRBV6-4 to TRBJ2-2; 8 bases are shared with TRBD2. CDR1 is MRHNA, CDR2 SNTAGT, per germline. The CDR3 is made up of 13 amino acids. The V gene end was trimmed by 5 bases and the J gene end by 4 bases; junction bases not matched to a gene: 0.

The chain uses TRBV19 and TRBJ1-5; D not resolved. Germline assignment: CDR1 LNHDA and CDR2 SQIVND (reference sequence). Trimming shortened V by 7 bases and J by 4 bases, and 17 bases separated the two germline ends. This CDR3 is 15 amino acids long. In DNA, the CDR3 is TGTGCCAGTAACCTCTTTGAGGCATGGAATCAGCCCCAGCATTTT. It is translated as CASNLFEAWNQPQHF.

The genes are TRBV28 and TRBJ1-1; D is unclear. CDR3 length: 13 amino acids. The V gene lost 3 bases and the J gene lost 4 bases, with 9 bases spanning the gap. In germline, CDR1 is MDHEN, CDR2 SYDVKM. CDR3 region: CASSFWAPTEAFF. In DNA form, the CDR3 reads TGTGCCAGCAGTTTTTGGGCCCCCACTGAAGCTTTCTTT.

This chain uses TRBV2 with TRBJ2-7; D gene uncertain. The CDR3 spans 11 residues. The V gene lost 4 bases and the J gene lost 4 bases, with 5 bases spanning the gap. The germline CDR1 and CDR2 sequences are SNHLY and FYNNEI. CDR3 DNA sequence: TGTGCCAGCAGTGCCTTTTACGAGCAGTACTTC. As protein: CASSAFYEQYF.

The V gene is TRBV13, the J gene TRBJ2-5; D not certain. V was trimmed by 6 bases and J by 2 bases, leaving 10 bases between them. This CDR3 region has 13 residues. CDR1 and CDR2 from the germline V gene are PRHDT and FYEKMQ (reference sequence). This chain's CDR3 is CASRSGWQETQYF. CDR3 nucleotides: TGTGCCAGCAGATCGGGTTGGCAAGAGACCCAGTACTTC.

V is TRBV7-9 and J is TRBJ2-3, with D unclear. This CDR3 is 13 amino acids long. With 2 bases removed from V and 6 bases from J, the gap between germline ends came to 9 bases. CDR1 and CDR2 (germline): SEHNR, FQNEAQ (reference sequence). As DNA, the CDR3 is TGTGCCAGCAGCTTACCCCTCAGGGATACGCAGTATTTT. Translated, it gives CASSLPLRDTQYF.

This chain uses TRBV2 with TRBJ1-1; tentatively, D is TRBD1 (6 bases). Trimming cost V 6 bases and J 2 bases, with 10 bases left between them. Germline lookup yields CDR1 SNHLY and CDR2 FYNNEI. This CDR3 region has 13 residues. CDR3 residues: CASSRGFNTEAFF. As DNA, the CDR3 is TGTGCCAGCAGCAGGGGTTTCAACACTGAAGCTTTCTTT.

CDR3 residues: CASSLVTVAGAYEQYF. Here the CDR3 DNA reads TGTGCCAGCAGCTTAGTTACCGTAGCGGGGGCCTACGAGCAGTACTTC. The chain is built from TRBV7-6 and TRBJ2-7; 9 nucleotides agree with TRBD2. Germline assignment: CDR1 SGHVS and CDR2 FNYEAQ. J was trimmed by 2 bases and V by 1 base; bases with no gene match: 6. This CDR3 contains 16 residues.

CDR3 DNA: TGTGCCAGCAGCCCTCCCAGGAATAATGAGCAGTTCTTC. Encoded protein: CASSPPRNNEQFF. The chain joins TRBV9 to TRBJ2-1; no clear D gene. Germline V gene lookup returns CDR1 SGDLS and CDR2 YYNGEE. V lost 4 bases, J lost 7 bases, and 12 bases lay in between. The CDR3 covers 13 residues.

The CDR3 DNA is TGTGCCAGCAGTCCCGGGACTAGTGCCTACAATGAGCAGTTCTTC. This translates into CASSPGTSAYNEQFF. J is TRBJ2-1 and V is TRBV7-9, with TRBD2 matching 8 bases. The germline CDR1 and CDR2 sequences are SEHNR and FQNEAQ (reference sequence). With V trimmed by 6 bases and J by 2 bases, 6 bases remained unmatched. The CDR3 is made up of 15 amino acids.

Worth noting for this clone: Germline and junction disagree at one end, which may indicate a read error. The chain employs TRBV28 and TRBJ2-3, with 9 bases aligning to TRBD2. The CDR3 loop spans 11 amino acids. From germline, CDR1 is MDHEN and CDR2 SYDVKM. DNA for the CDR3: TGTGCCAGCAGTTCAGGACTAGCGAGCTCTTTT. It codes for CASSSGLASSF.

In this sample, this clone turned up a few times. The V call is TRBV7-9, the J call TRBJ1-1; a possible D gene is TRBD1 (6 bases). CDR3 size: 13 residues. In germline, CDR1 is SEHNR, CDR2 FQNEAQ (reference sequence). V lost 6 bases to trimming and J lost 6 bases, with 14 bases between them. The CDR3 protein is CASSSQGFSEAFF. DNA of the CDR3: TGTGCCAGCAGTTCCCAGGGGTTTTCTGAAGCTTTCTTT.

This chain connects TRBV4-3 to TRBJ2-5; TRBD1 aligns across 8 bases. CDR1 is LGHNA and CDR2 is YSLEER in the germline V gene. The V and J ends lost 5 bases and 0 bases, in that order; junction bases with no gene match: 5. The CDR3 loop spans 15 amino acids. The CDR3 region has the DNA TGCGCCAGCAGCAAAACACAGGGGGACCAAGAGACCCAGTACTTC. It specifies CASSKTQGDQETQYF.

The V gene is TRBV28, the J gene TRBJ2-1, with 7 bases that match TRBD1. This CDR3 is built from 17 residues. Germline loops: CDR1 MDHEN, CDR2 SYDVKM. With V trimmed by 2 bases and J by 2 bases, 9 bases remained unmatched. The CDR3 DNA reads TGTGCCAGCAGTTTACACGCAATGACAGGGACCTACAATGAGCAGTTCTTC. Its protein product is CASSLHAMTGTYNEQFF.

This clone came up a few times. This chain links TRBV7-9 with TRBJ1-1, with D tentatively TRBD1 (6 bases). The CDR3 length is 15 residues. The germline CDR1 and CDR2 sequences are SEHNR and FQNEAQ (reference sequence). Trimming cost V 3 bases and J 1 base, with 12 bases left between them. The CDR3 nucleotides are TGTGCCAGCAGCTTCTTAGGGGGTAAGAACACTGAAGCTTTCTTT. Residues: CASSFLGGKNTEAFF.

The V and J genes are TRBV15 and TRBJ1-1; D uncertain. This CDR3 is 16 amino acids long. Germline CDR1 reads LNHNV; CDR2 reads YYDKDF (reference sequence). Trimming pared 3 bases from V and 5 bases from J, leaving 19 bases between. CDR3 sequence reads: CATSRRDTGKSTEAFF. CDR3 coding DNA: TGTGCCACCAGCAGGCGGGATACGGGGAAGTCTACTGAAGCTTTCTTT.

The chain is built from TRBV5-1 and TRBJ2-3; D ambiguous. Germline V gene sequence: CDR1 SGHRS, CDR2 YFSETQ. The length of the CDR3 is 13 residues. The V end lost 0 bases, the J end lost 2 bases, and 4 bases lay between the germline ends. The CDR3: CASSLGLTDTQYF. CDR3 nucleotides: TGCGCCAGCAGCTTGGGTCTCACAGATACGCAGTATTTT.